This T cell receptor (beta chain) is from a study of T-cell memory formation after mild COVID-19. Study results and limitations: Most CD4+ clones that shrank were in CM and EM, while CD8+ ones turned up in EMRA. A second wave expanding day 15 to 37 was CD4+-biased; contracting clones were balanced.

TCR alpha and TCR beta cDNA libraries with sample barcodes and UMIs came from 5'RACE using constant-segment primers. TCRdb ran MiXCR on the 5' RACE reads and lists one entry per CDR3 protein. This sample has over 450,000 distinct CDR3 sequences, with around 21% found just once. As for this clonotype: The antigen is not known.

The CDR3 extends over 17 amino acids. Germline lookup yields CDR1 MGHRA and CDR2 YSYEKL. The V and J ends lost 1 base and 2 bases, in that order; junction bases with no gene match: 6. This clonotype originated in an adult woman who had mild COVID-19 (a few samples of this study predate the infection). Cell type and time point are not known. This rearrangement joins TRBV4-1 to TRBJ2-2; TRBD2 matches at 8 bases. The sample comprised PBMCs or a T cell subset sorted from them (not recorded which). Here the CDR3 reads CASSQVGGGPNTGELFF. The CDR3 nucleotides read TGCGCCAGCAGCCAAGTCGGCGGGGGGCCAAACACCGGGGAGCTGTTTTTT.